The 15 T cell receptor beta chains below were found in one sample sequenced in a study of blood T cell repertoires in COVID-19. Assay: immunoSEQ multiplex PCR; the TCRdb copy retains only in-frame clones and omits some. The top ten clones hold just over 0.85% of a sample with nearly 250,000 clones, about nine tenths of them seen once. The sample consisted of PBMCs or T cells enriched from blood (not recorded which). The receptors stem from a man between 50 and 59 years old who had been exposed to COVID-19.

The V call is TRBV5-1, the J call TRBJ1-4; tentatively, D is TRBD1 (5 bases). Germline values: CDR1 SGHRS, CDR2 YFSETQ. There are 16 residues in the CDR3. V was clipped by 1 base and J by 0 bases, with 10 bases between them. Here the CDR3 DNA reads TGCGCCAGCAGCTTGAGCGGGGGTACAACTAATGAAAAACTGTTTTTT. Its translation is CASSLSGGTTNEKLFF.

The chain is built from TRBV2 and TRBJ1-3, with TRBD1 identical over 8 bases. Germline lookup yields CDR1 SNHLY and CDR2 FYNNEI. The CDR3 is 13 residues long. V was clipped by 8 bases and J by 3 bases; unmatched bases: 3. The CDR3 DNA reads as TGTGCCAGCGGAGACAGGGGTGGAAACACCATATATTTT. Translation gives CASGDRGGNTIYF.

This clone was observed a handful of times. The CDR3 loop reads CASRARDSSYNEQFF. The CDR3 coding sequence is TGTGCCAGCAGGGCCCGGGACAGCTCCTACAATGAGCAGTTCTTC. The rearrangement links TRBV6-5 to TRBJ2-1, with 7 bases fitting TRBD1. This CDR3 has 15 amino acids. Germline V CDR1 and CDR2: MNHEY, SVGAGI. V lost 6 bases and J lost 0; bases outside the gene matches: 5.

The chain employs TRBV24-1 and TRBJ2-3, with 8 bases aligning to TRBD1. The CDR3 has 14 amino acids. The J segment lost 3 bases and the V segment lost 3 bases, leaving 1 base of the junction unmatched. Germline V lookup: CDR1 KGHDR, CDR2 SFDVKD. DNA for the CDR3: TGTGCCACCAGTGATGGACAGGGAACAGATACGCAGTATTTT. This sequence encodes CATSDGQGTDTQYF.

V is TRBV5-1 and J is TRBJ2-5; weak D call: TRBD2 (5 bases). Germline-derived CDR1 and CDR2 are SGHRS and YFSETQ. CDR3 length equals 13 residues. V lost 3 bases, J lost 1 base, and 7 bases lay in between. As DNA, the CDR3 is TGCGCCAGCAGCTACGGAGGCCAAGAGACCCAGTACTTC. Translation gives CASSYGGQETQYF.

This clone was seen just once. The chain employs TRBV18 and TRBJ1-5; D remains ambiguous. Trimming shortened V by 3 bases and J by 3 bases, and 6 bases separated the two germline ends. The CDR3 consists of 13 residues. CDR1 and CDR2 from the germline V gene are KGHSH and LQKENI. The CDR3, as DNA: TGTGCCAGCTCACCCCACTTCAATCAGCCCCAGCATTTT. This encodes CASSPHFNQPQHF.

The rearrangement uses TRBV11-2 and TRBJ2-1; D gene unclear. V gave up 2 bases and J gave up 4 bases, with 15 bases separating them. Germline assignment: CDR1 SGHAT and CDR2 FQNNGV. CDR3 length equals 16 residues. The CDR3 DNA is TGTGCCAGCAGCTTATATTCCACTGAACTTTACAATGAGCAGTTCTTC. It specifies CASSLYSTELYNEQFF.

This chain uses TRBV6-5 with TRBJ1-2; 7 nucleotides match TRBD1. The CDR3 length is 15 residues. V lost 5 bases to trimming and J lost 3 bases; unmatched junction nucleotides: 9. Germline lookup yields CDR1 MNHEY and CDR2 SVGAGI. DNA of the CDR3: TGTGCCAGCAGTCATCGGACAGGCGCCGACTATGGCTACACCTTC. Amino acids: CASSHRTGADYGYTF.

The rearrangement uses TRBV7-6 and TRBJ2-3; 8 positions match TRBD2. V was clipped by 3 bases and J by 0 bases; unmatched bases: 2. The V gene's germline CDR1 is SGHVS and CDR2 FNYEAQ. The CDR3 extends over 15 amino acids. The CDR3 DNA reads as TGTGCCAGCAGCTTGTCTAGCGGGAGCACAGATACGCAGTATTTT. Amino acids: CASSLSSGSTDTQYF.

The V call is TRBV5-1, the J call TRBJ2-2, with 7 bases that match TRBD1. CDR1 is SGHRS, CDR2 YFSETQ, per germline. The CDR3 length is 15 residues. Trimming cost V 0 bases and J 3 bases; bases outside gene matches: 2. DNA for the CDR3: TGCGCCAGCAGCTTGGCCGGGACAGACACCGGGGAGCTGTTTTTT. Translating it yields CASSLAGTDTGELFF.

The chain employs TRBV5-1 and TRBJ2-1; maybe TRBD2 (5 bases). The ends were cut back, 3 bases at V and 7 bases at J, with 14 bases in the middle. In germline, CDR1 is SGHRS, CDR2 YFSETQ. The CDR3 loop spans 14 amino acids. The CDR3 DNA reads TGCGCCAGCAGCTCCCTACTAGGCTGGAATGAGCAGTTCTTC. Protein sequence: CASSSLLGWNEQFF.

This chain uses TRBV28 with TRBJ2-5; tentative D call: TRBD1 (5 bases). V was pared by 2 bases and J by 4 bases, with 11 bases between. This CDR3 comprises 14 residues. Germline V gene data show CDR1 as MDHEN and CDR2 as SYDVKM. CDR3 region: CASSLIGQGETQYF. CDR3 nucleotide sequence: TGTGCCAGCAGTTTAATCGGGCAGGGAGAGACCCAGTACTTC.

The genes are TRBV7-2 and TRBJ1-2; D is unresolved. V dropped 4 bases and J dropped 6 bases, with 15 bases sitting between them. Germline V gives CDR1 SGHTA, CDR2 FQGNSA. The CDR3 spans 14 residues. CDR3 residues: CASSYNTVGDGYTF. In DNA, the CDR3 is TGTGCCAGCAGCTATAATACCGTCGGGGATGGCTACACCTTC.

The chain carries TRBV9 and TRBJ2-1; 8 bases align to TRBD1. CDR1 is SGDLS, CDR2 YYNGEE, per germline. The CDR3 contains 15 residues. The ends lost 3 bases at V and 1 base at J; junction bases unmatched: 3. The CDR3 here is CASSERTGSYNEQFF. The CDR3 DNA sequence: TGTGCCAGCAGCGAGCGGACAGGGTCCTACAATGAGCAGTTCTTC.

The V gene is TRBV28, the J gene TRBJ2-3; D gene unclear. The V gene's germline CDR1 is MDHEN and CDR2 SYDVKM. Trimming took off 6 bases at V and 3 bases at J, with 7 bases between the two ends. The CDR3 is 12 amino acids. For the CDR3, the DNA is TGTGCCAGCAGGCAGATAACAGATACGCAGTATTTT. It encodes CASRQITDTQYF.